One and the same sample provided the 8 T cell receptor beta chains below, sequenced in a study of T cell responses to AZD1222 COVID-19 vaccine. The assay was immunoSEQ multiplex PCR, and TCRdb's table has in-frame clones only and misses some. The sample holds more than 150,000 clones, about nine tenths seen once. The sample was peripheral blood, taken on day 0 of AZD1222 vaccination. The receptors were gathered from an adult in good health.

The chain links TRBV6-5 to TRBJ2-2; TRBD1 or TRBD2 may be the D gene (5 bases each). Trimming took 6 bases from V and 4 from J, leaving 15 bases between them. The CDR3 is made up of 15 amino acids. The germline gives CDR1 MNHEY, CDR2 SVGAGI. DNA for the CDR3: TGTGCCAGCAGAATTCTGGGGGATGGCACCGGGGAGCTGTTTTTT. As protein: CASRILGDGTGELFF.

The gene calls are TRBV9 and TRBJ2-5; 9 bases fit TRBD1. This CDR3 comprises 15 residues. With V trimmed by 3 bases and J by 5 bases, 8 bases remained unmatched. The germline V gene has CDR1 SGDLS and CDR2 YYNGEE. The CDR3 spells CASSESGTGKETQYF. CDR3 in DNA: TGTGCCAGCAGCGAATCCGGGACAGGGAAGGAGACCCAGTACTTC.

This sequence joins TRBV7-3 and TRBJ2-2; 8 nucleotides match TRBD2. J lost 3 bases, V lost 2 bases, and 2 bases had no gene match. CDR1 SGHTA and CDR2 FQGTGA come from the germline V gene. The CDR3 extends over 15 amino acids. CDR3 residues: CASSLWRGDTGELFF. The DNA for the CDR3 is TGTGCCAGCAGCTTATGGCGGGGGGACACCGGGGAGCTGTTTTTT.

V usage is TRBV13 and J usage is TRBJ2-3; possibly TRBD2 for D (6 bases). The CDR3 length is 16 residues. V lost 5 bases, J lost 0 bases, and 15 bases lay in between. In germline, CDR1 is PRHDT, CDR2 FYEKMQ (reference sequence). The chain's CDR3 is CASSPTPGLSTDTQYF. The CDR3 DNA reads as TGTGCCAGCAGCCCGACACCGGGACTGAGCACAGATACGCAGTATTTT.

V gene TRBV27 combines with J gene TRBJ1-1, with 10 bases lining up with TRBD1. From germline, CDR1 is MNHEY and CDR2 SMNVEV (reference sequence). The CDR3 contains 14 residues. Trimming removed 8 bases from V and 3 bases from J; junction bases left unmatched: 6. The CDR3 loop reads CASRSGTGDTEAFF. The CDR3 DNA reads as TGTGCCAGCCGATCCGGGACAGGGGACACTGAAGCTTTCTTT.

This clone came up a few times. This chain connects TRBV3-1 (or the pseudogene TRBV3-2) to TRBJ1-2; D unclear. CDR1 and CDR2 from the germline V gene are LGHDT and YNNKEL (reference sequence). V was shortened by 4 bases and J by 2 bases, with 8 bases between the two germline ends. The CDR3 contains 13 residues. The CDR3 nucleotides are TGTGCCAGCAGCCCAGAAGTAAACTATGGCTACACCTTC. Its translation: CASSPEVNYGYTF.

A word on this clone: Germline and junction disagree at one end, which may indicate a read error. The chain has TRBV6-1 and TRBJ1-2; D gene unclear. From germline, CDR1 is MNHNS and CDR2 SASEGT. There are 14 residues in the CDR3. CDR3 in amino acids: CASSEGVGNYGYTF. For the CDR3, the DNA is TGTGCCAGCAGCGAAGGAGTGGGGAACTATGGCTACACCTTC.

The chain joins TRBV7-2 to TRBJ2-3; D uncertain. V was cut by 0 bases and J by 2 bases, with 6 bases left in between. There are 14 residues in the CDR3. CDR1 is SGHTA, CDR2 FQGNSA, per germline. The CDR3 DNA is TGTGCCAGCAGCTTAGCACTATTCACAGATACGCAGTATTTT. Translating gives CASSLALFTDTQYF.